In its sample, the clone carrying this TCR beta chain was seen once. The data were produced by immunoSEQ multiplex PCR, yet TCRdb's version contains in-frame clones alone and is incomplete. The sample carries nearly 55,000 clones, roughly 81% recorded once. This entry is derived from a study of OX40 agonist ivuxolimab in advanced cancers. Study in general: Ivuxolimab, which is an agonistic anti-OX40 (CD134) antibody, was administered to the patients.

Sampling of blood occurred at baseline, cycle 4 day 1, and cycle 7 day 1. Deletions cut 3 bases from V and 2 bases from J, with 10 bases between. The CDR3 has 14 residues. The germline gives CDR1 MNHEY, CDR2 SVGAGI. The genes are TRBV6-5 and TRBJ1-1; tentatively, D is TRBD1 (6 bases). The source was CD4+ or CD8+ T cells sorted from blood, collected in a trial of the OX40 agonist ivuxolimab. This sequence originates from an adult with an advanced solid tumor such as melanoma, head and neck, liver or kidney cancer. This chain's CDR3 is CASSYIGGNTEAFF. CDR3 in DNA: TGTGCCAGCAGTTATATAGGGGGAAACACTGAAGCTTTCTTT.